These 15 T cell receptor beta chains originate from one sample sequenced in a study of blood T cells in healthy people across ages. The second PCR ran about 6 to 11 cycles with a sample-barcoded 5' primer and J-beta primers. TCRdb reprocessed the 5' RACE reads via MiXCR and lists one record per CDR3 protein. The table lists some 1,800,000 distinct CDR3 sequences, 35% to 50% of them singletons, with roughly 23% in the top ten. Sequenced material: blood. These receptor sequences come from a human donor in good health.

There are a few counts of this clonotype. The rearrangement joins TRBV20-1 to TRBJ1-5; TRBD1 matches 7 bases. Trimming removed 6 bases from V and 4 bases from J; junction bases left unmatched: 15. CDR3 length: 16 residues. Germline assignment: CDR1 DFQATT and CDR2 SNEGSKA (reference sequence). CDR3 DNA: TGCAGTGCACAAGACCCAAGACAGGGTGGGAATCAGCCCCAGCATTTT. It translates to CSAQDPRQGGNQPQHF.

In this sample, this clonotype turned up a few times. CDR3 region: CSVEFRQGQNTEAFF. The DNA of the CDR3 is TGCAGCGTTGAATTCCGACAGGGACAGAACACTGAAGCTTTCTTT. The rearrangement uses TRBV29-1 and TRBJ1-1; 7 bases are shared with TRBD1. Trimming removed 2 bases from V and 1 base from J; junction bases left unmatched: 7. Germline assignment: CDR1 SQVTM and CDR2 ANQGSEA. The CDR3 has 15 residues.

This chain connects TRBV20-1 to TRBJ2-4; 13 bases agree with TRBD2. The J call could be wrong; TRBJ2-5 is a better fit for the DNA end. CDR1 is DFQATT, CDR2 SNEGSKA, per germline (reference sequence). The CDR3 is made up of 14 amino acids. The CDR3 region is CSAGGLAGRETQYF. CDR3 coding DNA: TGCAGTGCTGGGGGACTAGCGGGGAGAGAGACCCAGTACTTC.

The V gene is TRBV24-1, the J gene TRBJ2-3, with D unresolved. The CDR3 runs 13 residues. V lost 3 bases and J 2 bases, leaving 5 bases between the germline ends. Germline CDR1 and CDR2: KGHDR and SFDVKD. The CDR3 DNA reads as TGTGCCACCAGTGATATCATCACAGATACGCAGTATTTT. Residues: CATSDIITDTQYF.

This clonotype appeared a few times. The CDR3 nucleotides are TGTGCCAGCAGTGTACCGGGACTGGGGGGTCAAGAGACCCAGTACTTC. Its protein is CASSVPGLGGQETQYF. The chain links TRBV6-6 to TRBJ2-5; D possibly corresponds to TRBD2 (6 bases). Germline CDR1 and CDR2: MNHNY and SVGAGI (reference sequence). This CDR3 is 16 amino acids long. The V and J ends lost 5 bases and 2 bases respectively, with 18 bases between them.

Only a few counts were recorded for this clonotype. This sequence joins TRBV4-1 and TRBJ2-7, with TRBD2 as a possible D gene (6 bases). Germline values: CDR1 MGHRA, CDR2 YSYEKL. This CDR3 comprises 13 residues. V was trimmed by 4 bases and J by 6 bases, leaving 13 bases between them. CDR3 sequence (DNA): TGCGCCAGCAGCCCGTGGGACTTTAGCGAGCAGTACTTC. Its protein is CASSPWDFSEQYF.

V and J are TRBV29-1 and TRBJ2-1, with D possibly called TRBD1 or TRBD2 (5 bases each). The V and J ends lost 5 bases and 9 bases respectively, with 14 bases between them. Germline assignment: CDR1 SQVTM and CDR2 ANQGSEA. This CDR3 has 12 amino acids. DNA for the CDR3: TGCAGCGTTCATCCACCGGGACCTGAGCAGTTCTTC. Residues: CSVHPPGPEQFF.

About this clonotype itself: Germline is not matched at one junction end, which may reflect a read error. CDR3 DNA sequence: TGTGCCAGCAGCTTAGGTGGGGGCCTCTCCTACGAGCGGTACTTC. This translates into CASSLGGGLSYERYF. V gene TRBV7-8 combines with J gene TRBJ2-7; TRBD1 is a possible D gene (6 bases). The CDR3 has 15 residues. Germline-derived CDR1 and CDR2 are SGHVS and FQNEAQ.

The sample holds a few counts of this clonotype. In DNA form, the CDR3 reads TGTGCCAGCCAGGGGGCCCCTTTAGGGAATGACTATGGCTACACCTTC. Encoded protein: CASQGAPLGNDYGYTF. The chain joins TRBV12-3 or TRBV12-4 to TRBJ1-2; 8 nucleotides align to TRBD1. Unmatched junction bases numbered 14, after V lost 8 bases and J lost 3 bases. The CDR3 contains 16 residues.

This chain uses TRBV28 with TRBJ1-1; D ambiguous. This CDR3 is 12 amino acids long. V dropped 5 bases and J dropped 3 bases, with 7 bases sitting between them. Germline CDR1 is MDHEN and CDR2 is SYDVKM. The CDR3 DNA is TGTGCCAGCAGTACCCCTTACACTGAAGCTTTCTTT. This translates into CASSTPYTEAFF.

The V and J genes are TRBV18 and TRBJ2-5; D not resolved. This CDR3 region has 13 residues. Germline V CDR1 and CDR2: KGHSH, LQKENI. Trimming left V 2 bases short and J 2 bases short, with 6 bases between. CDR3 DNA: TGTGCCAGCTCACCAAGAGCTCAAGAGACCCAGTACTTC. Protein: CASSPRAQETQYF.

This clonotype was counted only a few times. V gene TRBV6-1 combines with J gene TRBJ2-1; 10 bases agree with TRBD1. Losses at the gene ends were 6 bases for V and 3 bases for J; bases not matched to a gene: 8. The CDR3 length is 16 residues. Germline V gives CDR1 MNHNS, CDR2 SASEGT. In nucleotides, the CDR3 is TGTGCCAGCAGACTACGTGGGACAGGGGACTACAATGAGCAGTTCTTC. Translated: CASRLRGTGDYNEQFF.

The chain is built from TRBV30 and TRBJ2-7, with D possibly TRBD1 on 6 matching bases. In germline, CDR1 is GTSNPN, CDR2 SVGIG (reference sequence). The CDR3 has 12 residues. V gave up 3 bases and J gave up 4 bases, with 10 bases separating them. The CDR3 sequence is CAWSPTGYEQYF. In nucleotides, the CDR3 is TGTGCCTGGAGCCCGACAGGTTACGAGCAGTACTTC.

This clonotype turned up a few times. The chain has TRBV29-1 and TRBJ2-3, with a tentative D call TRBD2 (7 bases). Trimming took off 4 bases at V and 2 bases at J, with 16 bases between the two ends. The germline V gene encodes CDR1 SQVTM and CDR2 ANQGSEA. The CDR3 runs to 15 residues. The CDR3 DNA reads as TGCAGCGTTGGGCGTTCGGGGGGCTACACAGATACGCAGTATTTT. Residues: CSVGRSGGYTDTQYF.

This chain links TRBV7-2 with TRBJ2-1; 8 bases fit TRBD1. The CDR3 spans 18 residues. Germline lookup yields CDR1 SGHTA and CDR2 FQGNSA. J lost 1 base, V lost 5 bases, and 13 bases had no gene match. CDR3 bases: TGTGCCAGCAGCCGAAGGGCAGGGGGCTTTTCGTCCTACAATGAGCAGTTCTTC. This sequence encodes CASSRRAGGFSSYNEQFF. The variable domain in full, completed from reference TRBV7-2 and TRBJ2-1, reads GAGVSQSPSNKVTEKGKDVELRCDPISGHTALYWYRQSLGQGLEFLIYFQGNSAPDKSGLPSDRFSAERTGGSVSTLTIQRTQQEDSAVYLCASSRRAGGFSSYNEQFFGPGTRLTVL.